Presented here are 17 T cell receptor beta chains from one specimen sequenced in a study of blood T cell repertoires in COVID-19. Assay used: immunoSEQ multiplex PCR; TCRdb lists only in-frame clones, some missing. Altogether 150,000 to 200,000 clones are present, approximately 81% being singletons, with the ten largest covering 12% to 15%. Input material: peripheral blood. The source is a man aged 18-30 years with active or convalescent COVID-19.

The chain uses TRBV7-6 and TRBJ2-1; D perhaps matches TRBD1 (6 bases). The CDR3 has 15 residues. Germline V gives CDR1 SGHVS, CDR2 FNYEAQ. V lost 1 base and J lost 3, with 10 bases in between. The CDR3 DNA follows: TGTGCCAGCAGCTTAGAACTGGGACACTACAATGAGCAGTTCTTC. Translating gives CASSLELGHYNEQFF.

This chain links TRBV20-1 with TRBJ1-1; D not certain. The germline V gene encodes CDR1 DFQATT and CDR2 SNEGSKA (reference sequence). The ends were cut back, 3 bases at V and 11 bases at J, with 13 bases in the middle. CDR3 size: 11 residues. The CDR3 coding sequence is TGCAGTGCTAGTGGCGGGTCGCAGGCTTTCTTT. The encoded protein is CSASGGSQAFF.

The J gene is TRBJ1-3, the V gene TRBV10-3; 7 bases are a match to TRBD1. The CDR3 is made up of 17 amino acids. CDR1 is ENHRY, CDR2 SYGVKD, per germline. The V gene end was trimmed by 3 bases and the J gene end by 0 bases; junction bases not matched to a gene: 8. In DNA form, the CDR3 reads TGTGCCATCAGTGATAGGACAGGCTCTTCCTCTGGAAACACCATATATTTT. This encodes CAISDRTGSSSGNTIYF.

In DNA, the CDR3 is TGCGCCAGCAGCCAGGACAGGGACACTGAAGCTTTCTTT. Translating it yields CASSQDRDTEAFF. This sequence joins TRBV5-1 and TRBJ1-1; 8 positions match TRBD1. This CDR3 spans 13 amino acids. The V segment lost 4 bases and the J segment 3 bases; nucleotides outside the gene matches: 2. Germline CDR1 is SGHRS and CDR2 is YFSETQ.

This clone was counted a single time. V and J are TRBV19 and TRBJ1-2; 9 positions match TRBD1. J gave up 5 bases and V 5 bases, and 9 bases lay outside the gene matches. Germline V CDR1 and CDR2: LNHDA, SQIVND (reference sequence). The CDR3 length is 15 residues. This CDR3 reads CASSPTTGGHYGYTF. DNA for the CDR3: TGTGCCAGTAGTCCAACGACAGGGGGTCATTATGGCTACACCTTC.

This chain links TRBV7-2 with TRBJ1-4, with D possibly being TRBD1 (6 bases). Germline CDR1 is SGHTA and CDR2 is FQGNSA. V dropped 5 bases and J dropped 8 bases, with 15 bases sitting between them. This CDR3 is built from 14 residues. This CDR3 reads CASSPGVRGEKLFF. The CDR3 DNA sequence: TGTGCCAGCAGCCCAGGGGTCAGGGGAGAAAAACTGTTTTTT.

The V call is TRBV29-1, the J call TRBJ1-3; D is unresolved. CDR3 length: 15 residues. The germline V and J ends were trimmed by 5 bases and 4 bases, with 18 bases remaining between them. CDR1 and CDR2 (germline): SQVTM, ANQGSEA. CDR3 amino acids: CSVKFLFGGGNTIYF. CDR3 nucleotide sequence: TGCAGCGTTAAGTTTTTGTTTGGAGGCGGAAACACCATATATTTT.

This clone was detected once. The V call is TRBV11-2, the J call TRBJ2-7; TRBD2 might be the D (7 bases). CDR1 SGHAT and CDR2 FQNNGV come from the germline V gene. V lost 5 bases, J lost 1 base, and 15 bases lay in between. This CDR3 has 15 amino acids. The DNA of the CDR3 is TGTGCCAGCAGCCGGGGGCGGGAGCATTCCTACGAGCAGTACTTC. Translation gives CASSRGREHSYEQYF.

V usage is TRBV7-9 and J usage is TRBJ1-4; 7 bases are shared with TRBD1. With V trimmed by 1 base and J by 10 bases, 9 bases remained unmatched. Germline loops: CDR1 SEHNR, CDR2 FQNEAQ (reference sequence). This CDR3 has 15 residues. In DNA form, the CDR3 reads TGTGCCAGCAGCTTAGGGATGGAGGGGGCGGCAAAACTGTTTTTT. Amino acids: CASSLGMEGAAKLFF.

In this sample, this clone turned up a few times. The chain employs TRBV5-1 and TRBJ2-2; TRBD1 matches 9 bases. V lost 4 bases to trimming and J lost 6 bases; unmatched junction nucleotides: 10. From germline, CDR1 is SGHRS and CDR2 YFSETQ. The length of the CDR3 is 16 residues. The CDR3 loop reads CASSPQGAQVPGELFF. The CDR3 region has the DNA TGCGCCAGCAGCCCACAGGGGGCGCAGGTTCCCGGGGAGCTGTTTTTT.

This clone was seen only once. The V gene is TRBV18, the J gene TRBJ2-7; possible D gene TRBD1, 8 bases. Germline CDR1 reads KGHSH; CDR2 reads LQKENI. Trimming took off 3 bases at V and 6 bases at J, with 15 bases between the two ends. CDR3 length equals 14 residues. DNA for the CDR3: TGTGCCAGCTCACCGAAGACAGGGGAGGGCGAGCAGTACTTC. Protein: CASSPKTGEGEQYF.

The chain is built from TRBV4-1 and TRBJ2-2; D is perhaps TRBD1 (5 bases). The V end was cut by 1 base, the J end by 6 bases, with 15 bases between. The CDR3 spans 16 residues. CDR1 and CDR2 (germline): MGHRA, YSYEKL. CDR3 residues: CASSQAPQGASGELFF. The DNA of the CDR3 is TGCGCCAGCAGCCAAGCACCCCAGGGTGCGTCCGGGGAGCTGTTTTTT.

The chain employs TRBV4-1 and TRBJ1-6; D possibly corresponds to TRBD1 (6 bases). This CDR3 is 16 amino acids long. Germline CDR1 and CDR2: MGHRA and YSYEKL. V lost 0 bases and J 13 bases, leaving 19 bases between the germline ends. The CDR3 region is CASSQDGGGGLDPLHF. For the CDR3, the DNA is TGCGCCAGCAGCCAAGATGGAGGCGGGGGCCTTGACCCCCTCCACTTT.

The V call is TRBV10-3, the J call TRBJ2-3; 9 nucleotides align to TRBD2. Germline values: CDR1 ENHRY, CDR2 SYGVKD. The CDR3 extends over 16 amino acids. Unmatched junction bases numbered 8, after V lost 1 base and J lost 6 bases. The CDR3 DNA reads TGTGCCATCAGTGAGTTCCGCGGGGGGGCATCGGATACGCAGTATTTT. It codes for CAISEFRGGASDTQYF.

V and J are TRBV5-6 and TRBJ2-7; D is unresolved. The V end was cut by 1 base, the J end by 2 bases, with 7 bases between. Germline CDR1 reads SGHDT; CDR2 reads YYEEEE. The CDR3 covers 13 residues. The CDR3 reads CASSLPGPYEQYF. The CDR3 DNA reads as TGTGCCAGCAGCTTGCCAGGTCCCTACGAGCAGTACTTC. Using reference TRBV5-6 and TRBJ2-7 for the parts outside the CDR3, the full variable domain is DAGVTQSPTHLIKTRGQQVTLRCSPKSGHDTVSWYQQALGQGPQFIFQYYEEEERQRGNFPDRFSGHQFPNYSSELNVNALLLGDSALYLCASSLPGPYEQYFGPGTRLTVT.

This chain joins TRBV6-1 and TRBJ2-7; 7 nucleotides agree with TRBD1. There are 18 residues in the CDR3. Trimming removed 2 bases from V and 0 bases from J; junction bases left unmatched: 13. In germline, CDR1 is MNHNS, CDR2 SASEGT. The CDR3 reads CASSERVFRGTHSYEQYF. CDR3 in DNA: TGTGCCAGCAGTGAAAGGGTCTTCAGGGGGACCCACTCCTACGAGCAGTACTTC.

The count of this clone is one. The chain uses TRBV7-8 and TRBJ2-7; TRBD2 agrees at 8 bases. After removal of 1 base from V and 4 bases from J, the junction contained 9 bases not matched to a gene. The CDR3 runs 16 residues. Germline values: CDR1 SGHVS, CDR2 FQNEAQ. The CDR3 DNA reads as TGTGCCAGCAGCTTAGGGTTTACTAGCGGACGATACGAGCAGTACTTC. Translated, it gives CASSLGFTSGRYEQYF.